A selection of T cell receptor beta chains follows, all from one sample in a study of human T cells and chemical hapten exposure. TCRdb reprocessed the 5' RACE reads with MiXCR, giving one entry per CDR3 protein. Of 110,000 or so distinct CDR3 sequences listed, more than 15% are singletons. The receptor source for this set is a human donor in good health. CDR3s include the opening cysteine and the closing phenylalanine or tryptophan. The D gene is left open where the match is weak. Some rows have no size entry. The others give once, few or many, or a class for an expanded clone.

d_call: NA; clone_size: NA; j_call: TRBJ2-5; v_call: TRBV28; cdr3_nt: TGTGCCAGCAGTTTAACTCTGGAGAAGACCCAGTACTTC; cdr3_aa: CASSLTLEKTQYF
d_call: NA; clone_size: few; j_call: TRBJ1-1; v_call: TRBV3-1; cdr3_nt: TGTGCCAGCAGCCAAGATGTGGTGATAACTGAAGCTTTCTTT; cdr3_aa: CASSQDVVITEAFF
d_call: TRBD2; clone_size: few; j_call: TRBJ2-7; v_call: TRBV12-3/TRBV12-4; cdr3_nt: TGTGCCAGCAGTGGCCTCCTAGCGGGAGGGCCGTACGAGCAGTACTTC; cdr3_aa: CASSGLLAGGPYEQYF
d_call: NA; clone_size: NA; j_call: TRBJ2-1; v_call: TRBV20-1; cdr3_nt: TGCAGTGCTAGGCGCAGGGCCTCCTACAATGAGCAGTTCTTC; cdr3_aa: CSARRRASYNEQFF
d_call: NA; clone_size: NA; j_call: TRBJ1-6; v_call: TRBV6-1; cdr3_nt: TGTGCCAGCAGCCCCGTACAGGGCAGGGGATCACCCCTCCACTTT; cdr3_aa: CASSPVQGRGSPLHF
d_call: NA; clone_size: few; j_call: TRBJ2-7; v_call: TRBV6-6; cdr3_nt: TGTGCCAGCAGCCCCATCGGGGGTGAGCAGTACTTC; cdr3_aa: CASSPIGGEQYF
d_call: NA; clone_size: NA; j_call: TRBJ2-3; v_call: TRBV5-4; cdr3_nt: TGTGCCAGCAGCCTACCGACAGGCCCTCGCACAGATACGCAGTATTTT; cdr3_aa: CASSLPTGPRTDTQYF
d_call: TRBD2; clone_size: few; j_call: TRBJ2-5; v_call: TRBV27; cdr3_nt: TGTGCCAGCAGTGAGGTAGCGGGAGGTGAGACCCAGTACTTC; cdr3_aa: CASSEVAGGETQYF
d_call: TRBD1; clone_size: NA; j_call: TRBJ2-1; v_call: TRBV3-1; cdr3_nt: TGTGCCAGCAGCCAAGCCCAGGGGGCCAGGGATGAGCAGTTCTTC; cdr3_aa: CASSQAQGARDEQFF
d_call: TRBD1; clone_size: NA; j_call: TRBJ2-5; v_call: TRBV5-1; cdr3_nt: TGCGCCAGCAGCTTCGGGACAGGGCAAGAGAAGGCCCAGTACTTC; cdr3_aa: CASSFGTGQEKAQYF
d_call: NA; clone_size: few; j_call: TRBJ2-3; v_call: TRBV5-1; cdr3_nt: TGCGCCAGCAGCTTGGAGGGAGGAGGTAGCACAGATACGCAGTATTTT; cdr3_aa: CASSLEGGGSTDTQYF
d_call: NA; clone_size: NA; j_call: TRBJ2-1; v_call: TRBV20-1; cdr3_nt: TGCAGTGCTAGAGACGGGAGTAGGTACAATGAGCAGTTCTTC; cdr3_aa: CSARDGSRYNEQFF
d_call: NA; clone_size: NA; j_call: TRBJ2-1; v_call: TRBV10-2; cdr3_nt: TGCGCCAGCAGTGAGCTAGCGTTGGGGCAGTTCTTC; cdr3_aa: CASSELALGQFF
d_call: NA; clone_size: NA; j_call: TRBJ1-2; v_call: TRBV3-1; cdr3_nt: TGTGCCAGCAGCCAAGATCGGTCCGATCTCTATGGCTACACCTTC; cdr3_aa: CASSQDRSDLYGYTF
d_call: TRBD2; clone_size: NA; j_call: TRBJ2-1; v_call: TRBV12-3/TRBV12-4; cdr3_nt: TGTGCCAGCAGTTCCCAGACTAGCGGGACGGAGAGTGAGCAGTTCTTC; cdr3_aa: CASSSQTSGTESEQFF
d_call: TRBD1; clone_size: few; j_call: TRBJ2-5; v_call: TRBV5-1; cdr3_nt: TGCGCCAGCAGCCGGACAGGCCCGTACCAAGAGACCCAGTACTTC; cdr3_aa: CASSRTGPYQETQYF
d_call: NA; clone_size: NA; j_call: TRBJ2-7; v_call: TRBV29-1; cdr3_nt: TGCAGCGTTGGAGGGACGTCCTACGAGCAGTACTTC; cdr3_aa: CSVGGTSYEQYF
d_call: NA; clone_size: few; j_call: TRBJ1-5; v_call: TRBV6-5; cdr3_nt: TGTGCCAGCAGTTACAGAACAGGGACCCAGCATTTT; cdr3_aa: CASSYRTGTQHF
d_call: NA; clone_size: NA; j_call: TRBJ2-5; v_call: TRBV7-9; cdr3_nt: TGTGCCAGCAGCCGGAGGGCTCTGGAGACCCAGTACTTC; cdr3_aa: CASSRRALETQYF
d_call: TRBD2; clone_size: NA; j_call: TRBJ2-2; v_call: TRBV19; cdr3_nt: TGTGCCAGTAGTCCGACTAGCGGGAGAGGACCCGGGGAGCTGTTTTTT; cdr3_aa: CASSPTSGRGPGELFF
d_call: NA; clone_size: few; j_call: TRBJ1-3; v_call: TRBV27; cdr3_nt: TGTGCCAGCAGTTCAAACCCTCCATCTGGAAACACCATATATTTT; cdr3_aa: CASSSNPPSGNTIYF
d_call: TRBD2; clone_size: NA; j_call: TRBJ2-1; v_call: TRBV20-1; cdr3_nt: TGCAGTGCTCCCCTCGCGGGAGGGAAATGGAATGAGCAGTTCTTC; cdr3_aa: CSAPLAGGKWNEQFF
d_call: NA; clone_size: NA; j_call: TRBJ2-2; v_call: TRBV6-6; cdr3_nt: TGTGCCAGCAGGCATAGCGGAGGGAACACCGGGGAGCTGTTTTTT; cdr3_aa: CASRHSGGNTGELFF
d_call: TRBD1; clone_size: few; j_call: TRBJ2-3; v_call: TRBV6-5; cdr3_nt: TGTGCCAGCAGTTATCGACAGGGGACAGATACGCAGTATTTT; cdr3_aa: CASSYRQGTDTQYF
d_call: TRBD1; clone_size: NA; j_call: TRBJ1-6; v_call: TRBV28; cdr3_nt: TGTGCCAGCAGGCCTGACAGGGGTTCACCCCTCCACTTT; cdr3_aa: CASRPDRGSPLHF
d_call: TRBD1; clone_size: few; j_call: TRBJ2-4; v_call: TRBV28; cdr3_nt: TGTGCCAGCAGTTCTCCCGGGACAGGGGGCTTAGACATTCAGTACTTC; cdr3_aa: CASSSPGTGGLDIQYF
d_call: NA; clone_size: NA; j_call: TRBJ2-2; v_call: TRBV7-2; cdr3_nt: TGTGCCAGCAGCTTTCAGGGACTTCCGAACACCGGGGAGCTGTTTTTT; cdr3_aa: CASSFQGLPNTGELFF
d_call: TRBD2; clone_size: NA; j_call: TRBJ2-5; v_call: TRBV20-1; cdr3_nt: TGCAGTGCTGGAGCTAGCGGTCTAAAAGAGACCCAGTACTTC; cdr3_aa: CSAGASGLKETQYF
d_call: NA; clone_size: NA; j_call: TRBJ1-5; v_call: TRBV4-1; cdr3_nt: TGCGCCAGCAGCCAAGATGGAGGCGGGCATCAGCCCCAGCATTTT; cdr3_aa: CASSQDGGGHQPQHF
d_call: NA; clone_size: NA; j_call: TRBJ2-3; v_call: TRBV12-3/TRBV12-4; cdr3_nt: TGTGCCAGCAGCCCGGGGTGGGTCCCTGGAGGGGAATATACGCAGTATTTT; cdr3_aa: CASSPGWVPGGEYTQYF
d_call: NA; clone_size: NA; j_call: TRBJ2-3; v_call: TRBV11-2; cdr3_nt: TGTGCCAGCACCTCTCGGATGTCCCCTTATAGCACAGATACGCAGTATTTT; cdr3_aa: CASTSRMSPYSTDTQYF